This T cell receptor (beta chain) was identified in a study of CD8 T cells in Susac syndrome. The CDR3 spans 16 residues. Germline CDR1 SGHVS, CDR2 FQNEAQ. With 0 bases removed from V and 4 bases from J, the gap between germline ends came to 13 bases. Reverse transcription of roughly 0.5 to 1 ug RNA used random hexamers. Each CDR3 protein gets one entry after TCRdb re-called the immunoSEQ multiplex PCR reads with MiXCR. There are approximately 200,000 distinct CDR3 sequences in the sample; more than 85% occur only once, and roughly 0.13% lies in the top ten. This receptor was identified in a human donor with multiple sclerosis. Sequencing input: CD8+ T cells from PBMCs. The chain uses TRBV7-8 and TRBJ2-1; D unresolved. CDR3 nucleotide sequence: TGTGCCAGCAGCTTAGCGGTGGGCTTAGGATACAATGAGCAGTTCTTC. Protein product: CASSLAVGLGYNEQFF.